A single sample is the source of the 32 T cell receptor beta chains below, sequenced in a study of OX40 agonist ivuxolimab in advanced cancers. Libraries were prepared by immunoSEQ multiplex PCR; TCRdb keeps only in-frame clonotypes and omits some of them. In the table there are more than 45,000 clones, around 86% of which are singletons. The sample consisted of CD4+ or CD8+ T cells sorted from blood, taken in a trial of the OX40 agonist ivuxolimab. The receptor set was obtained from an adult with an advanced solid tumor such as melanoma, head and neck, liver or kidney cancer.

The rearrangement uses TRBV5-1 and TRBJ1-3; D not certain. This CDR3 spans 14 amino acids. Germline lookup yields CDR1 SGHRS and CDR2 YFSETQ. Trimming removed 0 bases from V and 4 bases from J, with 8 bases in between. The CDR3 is CASSLGERGNTIYF. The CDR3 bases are TGCGCCAGCAGCTTGGGAGAGAGGGGAAACACCATATATTTT.

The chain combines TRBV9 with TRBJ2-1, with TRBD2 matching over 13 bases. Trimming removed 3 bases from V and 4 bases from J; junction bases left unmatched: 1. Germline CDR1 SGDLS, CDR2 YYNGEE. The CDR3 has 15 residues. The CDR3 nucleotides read TGTGCCAGCAGCGGGACTAGCGGGGGTTACAATGAGCAGTTCTTC. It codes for CASSGTSGGYNEQFF.

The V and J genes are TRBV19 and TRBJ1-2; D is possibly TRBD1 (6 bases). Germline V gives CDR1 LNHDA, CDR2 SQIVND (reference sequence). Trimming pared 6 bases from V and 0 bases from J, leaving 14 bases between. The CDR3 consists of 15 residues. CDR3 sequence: CASSPDRNSNYGYTF. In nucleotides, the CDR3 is TGTGCCAGTAGCCCCGACAGGAATTCTAACTATGGCTACACCTTC.

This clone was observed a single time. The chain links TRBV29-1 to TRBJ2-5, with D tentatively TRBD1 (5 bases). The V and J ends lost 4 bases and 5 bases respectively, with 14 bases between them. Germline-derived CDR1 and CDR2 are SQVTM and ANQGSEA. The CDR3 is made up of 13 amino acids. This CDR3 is CSVVPMGRETQYF. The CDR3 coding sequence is TGCAGCGTTGTCCCCATGGGGCGGGAGACCCAGTACTTC.

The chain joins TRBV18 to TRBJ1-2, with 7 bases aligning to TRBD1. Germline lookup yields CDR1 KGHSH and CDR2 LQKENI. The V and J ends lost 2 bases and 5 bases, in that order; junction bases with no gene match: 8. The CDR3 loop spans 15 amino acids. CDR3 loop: CASSPMTGSHYGYTF. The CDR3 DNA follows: TGTGCCAGCTCACCAATGACAGGGTCTCATTATGGCTACACCTTC.

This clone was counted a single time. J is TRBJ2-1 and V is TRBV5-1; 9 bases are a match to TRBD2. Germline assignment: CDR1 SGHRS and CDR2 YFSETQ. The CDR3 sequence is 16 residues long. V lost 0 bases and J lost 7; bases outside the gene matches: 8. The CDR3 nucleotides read TGCGCCAGCAGCTTGGTTGGGACTAGCTTCGGGAATGAGCAGTTCTTC. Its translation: CASSLVGTSFGNEQFF.

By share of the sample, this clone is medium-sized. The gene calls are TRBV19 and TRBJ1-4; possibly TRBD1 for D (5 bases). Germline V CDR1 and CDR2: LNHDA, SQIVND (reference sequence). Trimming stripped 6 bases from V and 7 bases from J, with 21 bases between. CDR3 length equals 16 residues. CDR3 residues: CASSRTVGGKVEKLFF. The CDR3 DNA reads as TGTGCCAGTAGCCGTACAGTTGGGGGTAAGGTTGAAAAACTGTTTTTT.

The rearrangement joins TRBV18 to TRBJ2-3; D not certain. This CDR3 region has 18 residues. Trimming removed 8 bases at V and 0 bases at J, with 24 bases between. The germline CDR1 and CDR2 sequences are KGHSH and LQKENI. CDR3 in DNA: TGTGCCAGCCTCCCGGCTTCCCGTCTAGTGCAGAGCACAGATACGCAGTATTTT. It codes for CASLPASRLVQSTDTQYF. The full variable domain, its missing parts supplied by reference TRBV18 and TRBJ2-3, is NAGVMQNPRHLVRRRGQEARLRCSPMKGHSHVYWYRQLPEEGLKFMVYLQKENIIDESGMPKERFSAEFPKEGPSILRIQQVVRGDSAAYFCASLPASRLVQSTDTQYFGPGTRLTVL.

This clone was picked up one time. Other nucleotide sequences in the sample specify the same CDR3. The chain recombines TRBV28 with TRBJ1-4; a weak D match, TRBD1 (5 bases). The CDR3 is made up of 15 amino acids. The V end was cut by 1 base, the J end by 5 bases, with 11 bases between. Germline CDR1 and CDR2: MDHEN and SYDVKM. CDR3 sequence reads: CASSLSGGLNEKLFF. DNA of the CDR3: TGTGCCAGCAGTTTATCGGGGGGTTTGAATGAAAAACTGTTTTTT.

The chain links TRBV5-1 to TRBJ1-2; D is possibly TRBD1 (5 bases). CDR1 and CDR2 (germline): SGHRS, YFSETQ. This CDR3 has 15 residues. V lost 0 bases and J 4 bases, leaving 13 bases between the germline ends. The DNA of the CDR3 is TGCGCCAGCAGCTTGGATTTAGGGACCATCTATGGCTACACCTTC. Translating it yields CASSLDLGTIYGYTF.

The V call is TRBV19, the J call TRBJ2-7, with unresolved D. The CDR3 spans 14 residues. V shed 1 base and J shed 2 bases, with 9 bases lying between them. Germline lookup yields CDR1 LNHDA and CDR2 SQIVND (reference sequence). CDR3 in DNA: TGTGCCAGTAGTATAGTCCCCGGGCCCTACGAGCAGTACTTC. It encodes CASSIVPGPYEQYF.

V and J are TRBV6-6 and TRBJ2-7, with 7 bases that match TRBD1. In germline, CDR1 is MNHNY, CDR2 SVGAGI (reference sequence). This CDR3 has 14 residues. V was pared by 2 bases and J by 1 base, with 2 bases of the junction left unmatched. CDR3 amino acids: CASSYLGQSYEQYF. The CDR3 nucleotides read TGTGCCAGCAGTTACCTGGGACAGTCCTACGAGCAGTACTTC.

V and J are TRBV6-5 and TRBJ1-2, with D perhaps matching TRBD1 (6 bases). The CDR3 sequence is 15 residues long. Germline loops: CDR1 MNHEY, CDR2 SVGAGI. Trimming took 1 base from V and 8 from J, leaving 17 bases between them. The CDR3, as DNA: TGTGCCAGCAGTTACTTTGAGGGGGGTAAGGGAGGCTACACCTTC. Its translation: CASSYFEGGKGGYTF.

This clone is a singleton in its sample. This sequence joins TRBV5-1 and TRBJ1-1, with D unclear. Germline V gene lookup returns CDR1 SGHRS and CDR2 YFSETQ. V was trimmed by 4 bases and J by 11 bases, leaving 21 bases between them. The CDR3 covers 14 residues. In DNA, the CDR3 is TGCGCCAGCAGCCCGGCCGGTACTCCGGCGGGGGCTTTCTTT. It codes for CASSPAGTPAGAFF.

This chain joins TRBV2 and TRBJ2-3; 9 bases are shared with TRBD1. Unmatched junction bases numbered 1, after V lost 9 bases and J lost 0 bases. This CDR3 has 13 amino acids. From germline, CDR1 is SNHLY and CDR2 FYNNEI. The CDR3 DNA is TGTGCCAGAGGGACAGGGAGCACAGATACGCAGTATTTT. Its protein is CARGTGSTDTQYF.

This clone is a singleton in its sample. CDR3 nucleotides: TGCGCCAGCAGCTTGGGTCTAGCGGGGCGCCGCACAGATACGCAGTATTTT. Residues: CASSLGLAGRRTDTQYF. This rearrangement joins TRBV5-1 to TRBJ2-3, with 9 positions matching TRBD2. Trimming removed 0 bases from V and 1 base from J; junction bases left unmatched: 6. The germline V gene has CDR1 SGHRS and CDR2 YFSETQ. This CDR3 contains 17 residues.

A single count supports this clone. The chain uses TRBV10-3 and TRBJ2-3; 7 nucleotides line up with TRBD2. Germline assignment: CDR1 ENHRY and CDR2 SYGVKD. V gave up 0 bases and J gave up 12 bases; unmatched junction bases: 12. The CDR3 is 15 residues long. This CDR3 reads CAISESEITGTIQYF. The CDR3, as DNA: TGTGCCATCAGTGAGTCTGAAATTACCGGGACTATACAGTATTTT.

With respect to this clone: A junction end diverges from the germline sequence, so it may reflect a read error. The CDR3: CASSLRRGSYFGATVLTF. CDR3 nucleotide sequence: TGTGCCAGCAGCTTAAGAAGAGGGTCGTACTTTGGCGCCACCGTCCTGACTTTC. The chain couples TRBV11-2 to TRBJ2-6, with D tentatively TRBD2 (5 bases). The CDR3 runs 18 residues. Germline V lookup: CDR1 SGHAT, CDR2 FQNNGV.

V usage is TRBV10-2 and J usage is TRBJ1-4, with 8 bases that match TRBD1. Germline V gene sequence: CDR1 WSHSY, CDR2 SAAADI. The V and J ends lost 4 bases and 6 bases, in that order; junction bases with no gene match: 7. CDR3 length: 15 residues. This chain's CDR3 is CASSATGGGDEKLFF. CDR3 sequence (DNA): TGCGCCAGCAGTGCAACAGGGGGAGGGGATGAAAAACTGTTTTTT.

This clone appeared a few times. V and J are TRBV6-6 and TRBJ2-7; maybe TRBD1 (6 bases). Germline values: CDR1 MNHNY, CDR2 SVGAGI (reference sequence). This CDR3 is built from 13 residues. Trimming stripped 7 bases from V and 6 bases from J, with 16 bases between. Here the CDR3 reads CASTKIQGLEQYF. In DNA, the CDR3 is TGTGCCAGCACTAAAATACAGGGTCTCGAGCAGTACTTC.

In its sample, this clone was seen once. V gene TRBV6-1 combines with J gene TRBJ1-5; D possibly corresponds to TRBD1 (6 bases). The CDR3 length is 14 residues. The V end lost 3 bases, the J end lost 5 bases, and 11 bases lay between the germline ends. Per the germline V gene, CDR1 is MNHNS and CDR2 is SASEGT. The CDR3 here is CASSESGGYQPQHF. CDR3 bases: TGTGCCAGCAGTGAGTCTGGGGGCTATCAGCCCCAGCATTTT.

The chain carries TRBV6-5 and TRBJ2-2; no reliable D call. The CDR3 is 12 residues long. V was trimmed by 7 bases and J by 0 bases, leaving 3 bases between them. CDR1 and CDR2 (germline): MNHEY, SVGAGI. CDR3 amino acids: CASTSNTGELFF. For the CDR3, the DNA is TGTGCCAGCACCTCGAACACCGGGGAGCTGTTTTTT.

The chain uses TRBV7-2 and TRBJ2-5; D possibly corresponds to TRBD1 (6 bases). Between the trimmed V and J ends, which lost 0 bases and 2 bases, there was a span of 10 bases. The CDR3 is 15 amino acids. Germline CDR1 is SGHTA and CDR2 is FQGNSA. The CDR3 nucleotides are TGTGCCAGCAGCTTAGCAAAGACAGGTCAAGAGACCCAGTACTTC. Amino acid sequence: CASSLAKTGQETQYF.

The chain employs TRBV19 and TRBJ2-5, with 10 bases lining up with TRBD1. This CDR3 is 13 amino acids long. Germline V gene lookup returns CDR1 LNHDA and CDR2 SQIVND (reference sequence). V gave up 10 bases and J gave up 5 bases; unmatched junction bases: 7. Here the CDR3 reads CATSDRGRETQYF. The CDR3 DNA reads TGTGCCACTTCAGACAGGGGGCGGGAGACCCAGTACTTC.

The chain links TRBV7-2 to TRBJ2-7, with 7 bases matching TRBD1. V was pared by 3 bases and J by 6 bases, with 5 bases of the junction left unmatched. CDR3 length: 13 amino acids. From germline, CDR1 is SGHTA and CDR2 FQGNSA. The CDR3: CASSLDRFGEQYF. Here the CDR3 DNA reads TGTGCCAGCAGCTTGGACAGGTTCGGCGAGCAGTACTTC.

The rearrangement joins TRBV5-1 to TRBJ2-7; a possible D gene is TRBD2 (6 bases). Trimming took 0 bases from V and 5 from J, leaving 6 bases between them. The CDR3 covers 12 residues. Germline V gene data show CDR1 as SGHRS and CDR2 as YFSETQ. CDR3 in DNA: TGCGCCAGCAGCTTGGGCGGGGACGAGCAGTACTTC. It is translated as CASSLGGDEQYF.

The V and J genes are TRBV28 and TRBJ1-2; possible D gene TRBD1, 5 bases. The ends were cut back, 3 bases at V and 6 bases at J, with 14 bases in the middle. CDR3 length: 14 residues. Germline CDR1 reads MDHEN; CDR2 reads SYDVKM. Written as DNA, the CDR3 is TGTGCCAGCAGTTTGGAGACAGCAGCCCATGGCTACACCTTC. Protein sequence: CASSLETAAHGYTF.

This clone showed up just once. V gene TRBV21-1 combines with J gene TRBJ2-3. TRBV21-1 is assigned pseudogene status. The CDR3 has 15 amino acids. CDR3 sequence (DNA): TGTGCCAGCAGCAAAGCGCTTCTGTACACAGATACGCAGTATTTT. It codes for CASSKALLYTDTQYF.

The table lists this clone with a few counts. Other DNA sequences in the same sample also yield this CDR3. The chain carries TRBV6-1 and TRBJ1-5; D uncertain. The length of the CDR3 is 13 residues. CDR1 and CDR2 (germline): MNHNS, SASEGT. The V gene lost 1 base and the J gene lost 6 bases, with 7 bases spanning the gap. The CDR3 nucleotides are TGTGCCAGCAGTGAAGGAGGTGTTCAGCCCCAGCATTTT. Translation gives CASSEGGVQPQHF.

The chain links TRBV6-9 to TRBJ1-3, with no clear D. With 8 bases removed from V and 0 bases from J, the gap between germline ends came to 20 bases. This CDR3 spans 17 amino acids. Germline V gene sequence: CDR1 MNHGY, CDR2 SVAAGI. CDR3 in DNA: TGTGCCAGCCATGTGTTGGCGAGTCGGAGCTCTGGAAACACCATATATTTT. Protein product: CASHVLASRSSGNTIYF.

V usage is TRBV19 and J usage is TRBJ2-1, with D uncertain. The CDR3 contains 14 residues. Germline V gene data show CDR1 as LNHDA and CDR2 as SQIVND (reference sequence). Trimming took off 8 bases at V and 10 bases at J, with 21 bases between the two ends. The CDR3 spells CASGEIGLNLEQFF. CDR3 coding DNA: TGTGCCAGTGGGGAAATAGGCCTAAATTTGGAGCAGTTCTTC.

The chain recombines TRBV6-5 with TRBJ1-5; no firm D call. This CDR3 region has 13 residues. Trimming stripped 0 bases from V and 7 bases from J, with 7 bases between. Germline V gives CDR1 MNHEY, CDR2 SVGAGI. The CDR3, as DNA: TGTGCCAGCAGTTACTCGACGGGGCAGCCCCAGCATTTT. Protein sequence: CASSYSTGQPQHF.